The 20 T cell receptor beta chains in this list originate from one sample, sequenced in a study of PD-L1 blockade in urothelial cancer. The protocol was immunoSEQ multiplex PCR, while the TCRdb copy is restricted to in-frame clones and leaves out a portion. The sample has about 52,000 clones, around 77% seen once; the top ten hold 3.5% to 4.5%. The specimen comprised PBMCs, sampled around atezolizumab (anti-PD-L1) treatment. The origin of the receptors is a man in his 70s with urothelial cancer.

The rearrangement uses TRBV6-6 and TRBJ2-1, with D unclear. Per germline, CDR1 MNHNY and CDR2 SVGAGI (reference sequence). V was trimmed by 4 bases and J by 3 bases, leaving 7 bases between them. This CDR3 contains 13 residues. CDR3: CASSLADYNEQFF. The CDR3 region has the DNA TGTGCCAGCAGTTTAGCTGACTACAATGAGCAGTTCTTC.

The gene calls are TRBV18 and TRBJ1-2; 7 bases line up with TRBD1. There are 15 residues in the CDR3. Germline CDR1 KGHSH, CDR2 LQKENI. The V segment lost 3 bases and the J segment 4 bases; nucleotides outside the gene matches: 8. CDR3 DNA: TGTGCCAGCTCACCCAGACAGGGAGAGAGCTATGGCTACACCTTC. Amino acid sequence: CASSPRQGESYGYTF.

This chain links TRBV5-1 with TRBJ2-1; TRBD2 matches 7 bases. Losses at the gene ends were 3 bases for V and 0 bases for J; bases not matched to a gene: 12. The CDR3 length is 18 residues. The germline gives CDR1 SGHRS, CDR2 YFSETQ. In DNA form, the CDR3 reads TGCGCCAGCAGCTCAGGGAGGGGTAGGGAGAGCTCCTACAATGAGCAGTTCTTC. This encodes CASSSGRGRESSYNEQFF.

The chain uses TRBV1 and TRBJ1-5; the tabulated D call, TRBD1, remains unverified against the DNA. TRBV1 represents a pseudogene. This CDR3 region has 22 residues. CDR3 DNA sequence: TGCACCAGCAGCCAAGGAGATTCGGCGCGGGACAGGTTCCCTTTTAGCAATCAGCCCCAGCATTTT. It is translated as CTSSQGDSARDRFPFSNQPQHF.

This clone has just a few counts. V usage is TRBV29-1 and J usage is TRBJ2-3, with 9 bases lining up with TRBD2. This CDR3 comprises 13 residues. Trimming took 7 bases from V and 4 from J; bases not matched to a gene: 6. In germline, CDR1 is SQVTM, CDR2 ANQGSEA. CDR3 loop: CSALVAGADTQYF. CDR3 nucleotide sequence: TGCAGCGCCCTCGTAGCGGGGGCAGATACGCAGTATTTT.

This clone has only a few counts. V gene TRBV28 combines with J gene TRBJ2-3; 7 bases line up with TRBD2. This CDR3 spans 19 amino acids. The germline V gene has CDR1 MDHEN and CDR2 SYDVKM. V was pared by 7 bases and J by 1 base, with 20 bases of the junction left unmatched. CDR3 protein: CASTPVLASGLAGTDTQYF. DNA for the CDR3: TGTGCCAGCACCCCAGTTCTCGCGTCGGGGCTAGCGGGCACAGATACGCAGTATTTT.

The chain is built from TRBV30 and TRBJ1-1, with 7 positions matching TRBD1. CDR1 is GTSNPN and CDR2 is SVGIG in the germline V gene (reference sequence). CDR3 size: 13 residues. Trimming took 0 bases from V and 4 from J; bases not matched to a gene: 2. The CDR3 bases are TGTGCCTGGAGTGTACAGGGGTTCACTGAAGCTTTCTTT. Residues: CAWSVQGFTEAFF.

The chain recombines TRBV10-3 with TRBJ1-2; 7 positions match TRBD1. CDR3 length: 14 amino acids. Germline loops: CDR1 ENHRY, CDR2 SYGVKD. The ends lost 2 bases at V and 5 bases at J; junction bases unmatched: 5. Here the CDR3 reads CAISEVQGSYGYTF. CDR3 nucleotide sequence: TGTGCCATCAGTGAGGTACAGGGGTCGTATGGCTACACCTTC.

V and J are TRBV28 and TRBJ2-7; D may be TRBD2 (5 bases). Germline V CDR1 and CDR2: MDHEN, SYDVKM. V was trimmed by 5 bases and J by 2 bases, leaving 19 bases between them. The CDR3 covers 16 residues. The CDR3 protein is CASSPPGGSLAYEQYF. Written as DNA, the CDR3 is TGTGCCAGCAGTCCGCCAGGCGGGTCATTGGCCTACGAGCAGTACTTC.

This sequence joins TRBV5-1 and TRBJ2-2; D gene unclear. This CDR3 is 16 amino acids long. From germline, CDR1 is SGHRS and CDR2 YFSETQ. Deletions cut 0 bases from V and 2 bases from J, with 11 bases between. CDR3 coding DNA: TGCGCCAGCAGCTTGGTTTTGGGCCTAAACACCGGGGAGCTGTTTTTT. Translated, it gives CASSLVLGLNTGELFF. The full variable domain, rest sourced from reference TRBV5-1 and TRBJ2-2, is KAGVTQTPRYLIKTRGQQVTLSCSPISGHRSVSWYQQTPGQGLQFLFEYFSETQRNKGNFPGRFSGRQFSNSRSEMNVSTLELGDSALYLCASSLVLGLNTGELFFGEGSRLTVL.

The chain has TRBV10-3 and TRBJ2-5, with D possibly TRBD1 on 5 matching bases. The CDR3 contains 12 residues. The germline V gene encodes CDR1 ENHRY and CDR2 SYGVKD. Trimming took 6 bases from V and 4 from J, leaving 9 bases between them. The CDR3 protein is CAISPQGETQYF. The DNA of the CDR3 is TGTGCCATCAGCCCTCAGGGAGAGACCCAGTACTTC.

The genes are TRBV23-1 and TRBJ2-7; maybe TRBD2 (5 bases). TRBV23-1 carries the ORF label, with uncertain function. The V gene lost 4 bases and the J gene lost 6 bases, with 19 bases spanning the gap. This CDR3 has 15 residues. The CDR3 protein is CASSPVADREGEQYF. The CDR3 DNA is TGCGCCAGCAGTCCTGTGGCAGATCGTGAGGGCGAGCAGTACTTC.

V and J are TRBV19 and TRBJ1-5, with 7 bases lining up with TRBD1. V lost 7 bases and J lost 5; bases outside the gene matches: 11. Germline-derived CDR1 and CDR2 are LNHDA and SQIVND (reference sequence). This CDR3 is 15 amino acids long. CDR3 protein: CASTRTGSPDQPQHF. DNA for the CDR3: TGTGCCAGTACCCGGACAGGAAGTCCGGATCAGCCCCAGCATTTT.

This chain links TRBV6-6 with TRBJ1-2; TRBD1 might be the D (6 bases). This CDR3 spans 12 amino acids. Germline V gene lookup returns CDR1 MNHNY and CDR2 SVGAGI (reference sequence). V lost 10 bases to trimming and J lost 3 bases, with 12 bases between them. The CDR3: CATGAGDYGYTF. CDR3 nucleotide sequence: TGTGCCACAGGGGCGGGCGACTATGGCTACACCTTC.

J is TRBJ2-7 and V is TRBV29-1; a possible D gene is TRBD2 (5 bases). The germline V and J ends were trimmed by 6 bases and 2 bases, with 17 bases remaining between them. CDR1 SQVTM and CDR2 ANQGSEA come from the germline V gene. The length of the CDR3 is 14 residues. CDR3 residues: CSVPGPGKTYEQYF. The DNA of the CDR3 is TGCAGCGTCCCTGGGCCGGGGAAGACCTACGAGCAGTACTTC.

V usage is TRBV25-1 and J usage is TRBJ1-1; no definite D call. Trimming cost V 3 bases and J 1 base, with 6 bases left between them. Germline V gene data show CDR1 as MGHDK and CDR2 as SYGVNS. The CDR3 contains 13 residues. DNA of the CDR3: TGTGCCAGCAGTGAGGCGGGGAACACTGAAGCTTTCTTT. Protein product: CASSEAGNTEAFF. Full variable domain (missing parts from reference TRBV25-1 and TRBJ1-1): EADIYQTPRYLVIGTGKKITLECSQTMGHDKMYWYQQDPGMELHLIHYSYGVNSTEKGDLSSESTVSRIRTEHFPLTLESARPSHTSQYLCASSEAGNTEAFFGQGTRLTVV.

This rearrangement joins TRBV11-3 to TRBJ2-4; D is possibly TRBD2 (5 bases). The CDR3 has 13 residues. Germline lookup yields CDR1 SGHNT and CDR2 YENEEA. With 5 bases removed from V and 5 bases from J, the gap between germline ends came to 10 bases. CDR3 nucleotides: TGTGCCAGCAGCACGGGGTCTCAAAACATTCAGTACTTC. Amino acid sequence: CASSTGSQNIQYF.

This chain links TRBV7-8 with TRBJ2-7, with 11 bases aligning to TRBD2. V lost 3 bases to trimming and J lost 4 bases; unmatched junction nucleotides: 11. The germline CDR1 and CDR2 sequences are SGHVS and FQNEAQ. The CDR3 totals 17 residues. The DNA for the CDR3 is TGTGCCAGCAGCTTGGCCAGGCTAGCGGGAGGCTTGTACGAGCAGTACTTC. Amino acids: CASSLARLAGGLYEQYF.

The chain is built from TRBV28 and TRBJ1-1; D perhaps matches TRBD1 (5 bases). V was clipped by 3 bases and J by 3 bases, with 11 bases between them. Germline assignment: CDR1 MDHEN and CDR2 SYDVKM. This CDR3 has 14 residues. In nucleotides, the CDR3 is TGTGCCAGCAGTTTGGGACTGTGGTACACTGAAGCTTTCTTT. Its translation is CASSLGLWYTEAFF.

The V and J genes are TRBV19 and TRBJ1-2; perhaps TRBD1 as D (5 bases). The length of the CDR3 is 14 residues. Trimming took 5 bases from V and 8 from J, leaving 18 bases between them. Germline CDR1 and CDR2: LNHDA and SQIVND (reference sequence). CDR3 DNA sequence: TGTGCCAGTAGTCCTCAGGCGGGGACGTTCGGCTACACCTTC. It specifies CASSPQAGTFGYTF.